Shown below are 31 T cell receptor beta chains from a single sample sequenced in a study of blood T cell repertoires in COVID-19. Some clones are missing from TCRdb's copy, which holds only in-frame ones; the method was immunoSEQ multiplex PCR. The sample shows more than 85,000 clones, around 85% of them seen only once. The sequenced material came from peripheral blood. These receptors came from a man at least 80 years old with acute or convalescent COVID-19.

This clone was seen once. DNA of the CDR3: TGTGCCAGCAGACCGTACAGGGGCCCTGGAAACACCATATATTTT. Encoded protein: CASRPYRGPGNTIYF. This chain links TRBV5-8 with TRBJ1-3; 7 nucleotides align to TRBD1. V shed 5 bases, J shed 2 bases, and the junction held 7 bases outside the gene matches. Germline V gives CDR1 SGHTS, CDR2 YDEGEE. The CDR3 runs 15 residues.

The chain employs TRBV6-1 and TRBJ1-6; D gene ambiguous. Trimming removed 2 bases at V and 8 bases at J, with 13 bases between. Germline-derived CDR1 and CDR2 are MNHNS and SASEGT. This CDR3 is built from 15 residues. The CDR3 region is CASSESMHGDSPLHF. The CDR3 DNA follows: TGTGCCAGCAGTGAATCCATGCACGGGGATTCACCCCTCCACTTT.

The rearrangement joins TRBV19 to TRBJ2-7; 7 nucleotides agree with TRBD1. CDR1 and CDR2 (germline): LNHDA, SQIVND (reference sequence). Losses at the gene ends were 5 bases for V and 5 bases for J; bases not matched to a gene: 9. The CDR3 length is 14 residues. CDR3 in amino acids: CASSADTGDDEQYF. Written as DNA, the CDR3 is TGTGCCAGTAGTGCCGATACAGGGGACGACGAGCAGTACTTC.

This clone was found a few times. The V and J genes are TRBV6-5 and TRBJ1-1, with D hard to call. The germline CDR1 and CDR2 sequences are MNHEY and SVGAGI. The CDR3 contains 14 residues. V lost 3 bases and J lost 1, with 9 bases in between. CDR3: CASSYRVPNTEAFF. The CDR3 coding sequence is TGTGCCAGCAGTTATCGGGTTCCGAACACTGAAGCTTTCTTT.

The chain uses TRBV5-6 and TRBJ1-2; 8 bases fit TRBD1. Looked up from germline, CDR1 is SGHDT and CDR2 is YYEEEE. The CDR3 length is 16 residues. V lost 2 bases and J lost 2; bases outside the gene matches: 8. The CDR3 bases are TGTGCCAGCAGCTTTTTTTCCAGGGACAGGAACTATGGCTACACCTTC. Translation: CASSFFSRDRNYGYTF.

This rearrangement joins TRBV10-3 to TRBJ2-7; 9 positions match TRBD2. Germline V gives CDR1 ENHRY, CDR2 SYGVKD. The CDR3 length is 12 residues. The V segment lost 8 bases and the J segment 10 bases; nucleotides outside the gene matches: 9. CDR3: CAISGNSGGQYF. The CDR3 DNA is TGTGCCATCTCAGGAAATAGCGGGGGACAGTACTTC.

The chain joins TRBV27 to TRBJ2-3; 8 bases are a match to TRBD2. The V segment lost 5 bases and the J segment 3 bases; nucleotides outside the gene matches: 7. This CDR3 spans 15 amino acids. Germline loops: CDR1 MNHEY, CDR2 SMNVEV (reference sequence). CDR3 DNA: TGTGCCAGCAGTGCGACCCGGGGGGGGACAGATACGCAGTATTTT. Protein: CASSATRGGTDTQYF.

The rearrangement uses TRBV9 and TRBJ2-3, with 9 bases identical to TRBD2. V lost 0 bases and J lost 6; bases outside the gene matches: 5. Germline values: CDR1 SGDLS, CDR2 YYNGEE. The CDR3 loop spans 15 amino acids. The CDR3, as DNA: TGTGCCAGCAGCGTAGTGTCTAGCGGGAAGGATACGCAGTATTTT. It specifies CASSVVSSGKDTQYF.

This chain joins TRBV5-8 and TRBJ2-7, with a weak D call TRBD1 (6 bases). Germline CDR1 is SGHTS and CDR2 is YDEGEE. Trimming cost V 5 bases and J 0 bases, with 15 bases left between them. This CDR3 has 15 residues. The CDR3 region is CASRTGHSISYEQYF. CDR3 nucleotides: TGTGCCAGCAGGACGGGACACTCCATCTCCTACGAGCAGTACTTC.

The chain has TRBV19 and TRBJ1-2, with 8 bases identical to TRBD1. With 5 bases clipped from V and 4 bases from J, the junction kept 3 bases outside the gene matches. The germline V gene encodes CDR1 LNHDA and CDR2 SQIVND (reference sequence). The CDR3 length is 13 residues. The CDR3 loop is CASSRDRRYGYTF. The CDR3, as DNA: TGTGCCAGTAGTCGGGACAGGCGCTATGGCTACACCTTC.

The chain employs TRBV19 and TRBJ1-2; D gene uncertain. This CDR3 has 13 residues. V lost 5 bases to trimming and J lost 3 bases, with 10 bases between them. Germline CDR1 and CDR2: LNHDA and SQIVND (reference sequence). Here the CDR3 reads CASSYSQDYGYTF. CDR3 coding DNA: TGTGCCAGTAGTTATTCACAAGACTATGGCTACACCTTC. Drawing the rest from reference TRBV19 and TRBJ1-2, the complete variable domain is DGGITQSPKYLFRKEGQNVTLSCEQNLNHDAMYWYRQDPGQGLRLIYYSQIVNDFQKGDIAEGYSVSREKKESFPLTVTSAQKNPTAFYLCASSYSQDYGYTFGSGTRLTVV.

The CDR3 region has the DNA TGCGCCAGCAGCCCTACTACTACAAGCGAGCAGTACTTC. It translates to CASSPTTTSEQYF. This sequence joins TRBV5-1 and TRBJ2-7; D gene unclear. V lost 4 bases and J 6 bases, leaving 14 bases between the germline ends. CDR1 SGHRS and CDR2 YFSETQ come from the germline V gene. This CDR3 is built from 13 residues.

The CDR3 nucleotides are TGTGCCAGCAGCTTCGGGACAGGGTTTACCTACGAGCAGTACTTC. Translated: CASSFGTGFTYEQYF. The chain links TRBV13 to TRBJ2-7, with 9 bases fitting TRBD1. This CDR3 has 15 residues. Germline CDR1 and CDR2: PRHDT and FYEKMQ (reference sequence). V shed 3 bases, J shed 2 bases, and the junction held 5 bases outside the gene matches.

This chain connects TRBV7-3 to TRBJ2-1, with 13 bases matching TRBD2. CDR3 size: 16 residues. Germline trimming cut 4 bases from V and 3 bases from J; bases unmatched to any gene: 3. Germline V gene lookup returns CDR1 SGHTA and CDR2 FQGTGA. The chain's CDR3 is CASSSGLAGRYNEQFF. The CDR3 nucleotides read TGTGCCAGCAGCTCGGGACTAGCGGGACGCTACAATGAGCAGTTCTTC.

This clone came up a few times. V and J are TRBV28 and TRBJ1-3; a possible D gene is TRBD1 (6 bases). The CDR3 loop spans 16 amino acids. V shed 4 bases and J shed 0 bases, with 13 bases lying between them. The germline V gene encodes CDR1 MDHEN and CDR2 SYDVKM. CDR3 DNA sequence: TGTGCCAGCAGTTCACCCAGGGGACACTCTGGAAACACCATATATTTT. This translates into CASSSPRGHSGNTIYF.

The chain uses TRBV9 and TRBJ1-3, with a tentative D call TRBD1 (6 bases). This CDR3 region has 14 residues. Trimming removed 4 bases from V and 1 base from J, with 9 bases in between. Germline V lookup: CDR1 SGDLS, CDR2 YYNGEE. CDR3 sequence: CASSPTGSGNTIYF. The CDR3 bases are TGTGCCAGCAGCCCAACAGGGTCTGGAAACACCATATATTTT.

J is TRBJ1-2 and V is TRBV19, with TRBD1 matching 11 bases. Germline CDR1 LNHDA, CDR2 SQIVND (reference sequence). The length of the CDR3 is 15 residues. J gave up 7 bases and V 8 bases, and 12 bases lay outside the gene matches. The CDR3 nucleotides read TGTGCCAGTTCCAATCGGGACAGGGGGATGCGTGGCTACACCTTC. Translation: CASSNRDRGMRGYTF.

The rearrangement joins TRBV28 to TRBJ1-2; D not resolved. V lost 10 bases to trimming and J lost 5 bases, with 17 bases between them. This CDR3 has 13 residues. The germline CDR1 and CDR2 sequences are MDHEN and SYDVKM. The CDR3 is CAIAAGRDYGYTF. The CDR3 DNA reads as TGTGCCATCGCCGCCGGGAGAGATTATGGCTACACCTTC.

The J gene is TRBJ2-1, the V gene TRBV18, with D tentatively TRBD2 (6 bases). The V end lost 4 bases, the J end lost 0 bases, and 16 bases lay between the germline ends. The germline CDR1 and CDR2 sequences are KGHSH and LQKENI. This CDR3 region has 17 residues. CDR3 nucleotides: TGTGCCAGCTCACTATCGGGACTCACTAGCTCCTACAATGAGCAGTTCTTC. This translates into CASSLSGLTSSYNEQFF. The full variable domain, completed using reference TRBV18 and TRBJ2-1, is NAGVMQNPRHLVRRRGQEARLRCSPMKGHSHVYWYRQLPEEGLKFMVYLQKENIIDESGMPKERFSAEFPKEGPSILRIQQVVRGDSAAYFCASSLSGLTSSYNEQFFGPGTRLTVL.

V usage is TRBV18 and J usage is TRBJ1-2; unclear D gene. V gave up 3 bases and J gave up 2 bases, with 7 bases separating them. CDR1 is KGHSH, CDR2 LQKENI, per germline. The CDR3 runs 13 residues. The CDR3 nucleotides read TGTGCCAGCTCACCCCGGGTCAACTATGGCTACACCTTC. Encoded protein: CASSPRVNYGYTF.

This rearrangement joins TRBV10-3 to TRBJ1-3; 9 positions agree with TRBD1. The CDR3 runs to 15 residues. Per the germline V gene, CDR1 is ENHRY and CDR2 is SYGVKD. Unmatched junction bases numbered 7, after V lost 7 bases and J lost 3 bases. CDR3 sequence: CAITPGTGFGNTIYF. As DNA, the CDR3 is TGTGCCATCACCCCCGGGACAGGGTTTGGAAACACCATATATTTT.

V and J are TRBV11-2 and TRBJ2-1; TRBD1 matches at 10 bases. Germline V gene data show CDR1 as SGHAT and CDR2 as FQNNGV. The CDR3 consists of 16 residues. Trimming took 3 bases from V and 4 from J; bases not matched to a gene: 6. CDR3 region: CASSLLGQGQYNEQFF. The CDR3 bases are TGTGCCAGCAGCTTGTTGGGACAGGGGCAGTACAATGAGCAGTTCTTC.

The chain recombines TRBV10-3 with TRBJ1-5; D unresolved. The CDR3 has 12 residues. Per the germline V gene, CDR1 is ENHRY and CDR2 is SYGVKD. The V end was cut by 4 bases, the J end by 5 bases, with 6 bases between. The CDR3 reads CAISGGDQPQHF. The CDR3 DNA reads as TGTGCCATCAGTGGAGGTGATCAGCCCCAGCATTTT.

This chain links TRBV27 with TRBJ2-6; 13 bases fit TRBD2. Per germline, CDR1 MNHEY and CDR2 SMNVEV (reference sequence). This CDR3 has 19 amino acids. With 3 bases clipped from V and 1 base from J, the junction kept 6 bases outside the gene matches. The CDR3 reads CASSFLGLAGVSGANVLTF. The DNA of the CDR3 is TGTGCCAGCAGTTTCTTAGGACTAGCGGGAGTGTCTGGGGCCAACGTCCTGACTTTC.

In this sample, this clone turned up a few times. V gene TRBV19 combines with J gene TRBJ1-3, with D unclear. Trimming stripped 4 bases from V and 2 bases from J, with 3 bases between. The germline CDR1 and CDR2 sequences are LNHDA and SQIVND (reference sequence). This CDR3 comprises 12 residues. The CDR3 DNA reads as TGTGCCAGTAGTACAACTGGAAACACCATATATTTT. Translation: CASSTTGNTIYF.

The chain uses TRBV12-3 or TRBV12-4 and TRBJ1-1; D is unclear. The ends were cut back, 3 bases at V and 3 bases at J, with 8 bases in the middle. The CDR3 length is 13 residues. DNA of the CDR3: TGTGCCAGCAGTTTCGGGGTAGACACTGAAGCTTTCTTT. Translating gives CASSFGVDTEAFF.

This clone was seen only once. The chain couples TRBV7-8 to TRBJ2-3; 12 bases are shared with TRBD2. CDR3 length: 19 amino acids. Germline CDR1 and CDR2: SGHVS and FQNEAQ. V dropped 2 bases and J dropped 2; count of bases not matched to a gene: 11. CDR3 region: CASSLRRLAGGVNTDTQYF. CDR3 coding DNA: TGTGCCAGCAGCTTACGCCGGCTAGCGGGGGGGGTTAACACAGATACGCAGTATTTT. The whole variable domain, remainder taken from reference TRBV7-8 and TRBJ2-3, is GAGVSQSPRYKVAKRGQDVALRCDPISGHVSLFWYQQALGQGPEFLTYFQNEAQLDKSGLPSDRFFAERPEGSVSTLKIQRTQQEDSAVYLCASSLRRLAGGVNTDTQYFGPGTRLTVL.

V is TRBV5-1 and J is TRBJ1-2, with 7 bases that match TRBD1. The V and J ends lost 0 bases and 2 bases, in that order; junction bases with no gene match: 13. CDR3 length: 18 amino acids. Germline CDR1 reads SGHRS; CDR2 reads YFSETQ. The CDR3 loop is CASSLGPRRTGQNYGYTF. The CDR3 region has the DNA TGCGCCAGCAGCTTGGGGCCCCGTCGGACAGGACAAAACTATGGCTACACCTTC.

The chain carries TRBV6-5 and TRBJ2-7, with TRBD2 identical over 10 bases. Germline assignment: CDR1 MNHEY and CDR2 SVGAGI. The CDR3 loop spans 13 amino acids. With 4 bases clipped from V and 10 bases from J, the junction kept 7 bases outside the gene matches. CDR3 sequence: CASSSSGTSDQYF. CDR3 sequence (DNA): TGTGCCAGCAGTTCGTCCGGGACTAGCGATCAGTACTTC.

There are a few counts of this clone. The chain links TRBV19 to TRBJ1-1; D unresolved. There are 15 residues in the CDR3. Trimming cost V 6 bases and J 0 bases, with 14 bases left between them. CDR1 and CDR2 from the germline V gene are LNHDA and SQIVND (reference sequence). This CDR3 reads CASRQLGHMNTEAFF. CDR3 coding DNA: TGTGCCAGTAGACAGTTGGGTCACATGAACACTGAAGCTTTCTTT.

This chain connects TRBV7-2 to TRBJ1-4; maybe TRBD1 (5 bases). From germline, CDR1 is SGHTA and CDR2 FQGNSA. The CDR3 contains 17 residues. With 1 base removed from V and 0 bases from J, the gap between germline ends came to 12 bases. The CDR3 bases are TGTGCCAGCAGCTTAGGTTCGGGGGGGACAACTAATGAAAAACTGTTTTTT. Amino acid sequence: CASSLGSGGTTNEKLFF.